The 31 T cell receptor beta chains below come from one sample, sequenced in a study of control samples from healthy donors and cancer patients. Using immunoSEQ multiplex PCR, the repertoire was profiled, and TCRdb retains in-frame clones only, with some absent. The table lists 100,000 to 150,000 clones, about nine tenths of them singletons, with 2.5% to 3% in the top ten. Sequencing was carried out using blood. These receptors were taken from a man aged 35 to 55 in good health.

CDR3 residues: CASSLERIPGELFF. The DNA of the CDR3 is TGCGCCAGCAGCTTGGAGAGGATACCCGGGGAGCTGTTTTTT. This chain uses TRBV5-1 with TRBJ2-2; no clear D. Between the trimmed V and J ends, which lost 0 bases and 6 bases, there was a span of 9 bases. This CDR3 is 14 amino acids long. In germline, CDR1 is SGHRS, CDR2 YFSETQ. The whole variable domain, remainder taken from reference TRBV5-1 and TRBJ2-2, is KAGVTQTPRYLIKTRGQQVTLSCSPISGHRSVSWYQQTPGQGLQFLFEYFSETQRNKGNFPGRFSGRQFSNSRSEMNVSTLELGDSALYLCASSLERIPGELFFGEGSRLTVL.

This clone was recorded once. The V call is TRBV10-1, the J call TRBJ2-2, with 11 bases aligning to TRBD1. V shed 2 bases and J 0 bases; nucleotides not matched to a gene: 5. The CDR3 is made up of 18 amino acids. CDR1 WNHNN and CDR2 SYGVQD come from the germline V gene (reference sequence). The CDR3 reads CASSELGGQGANTGELFF. The DNA of the CDR3 is TGCGCCAGCAGTGAGCTTGGGGGACAGGGGGCGAACACCGGGGAGCTGTTTTTT.

The chain is built from TRBV4-1 and TRBJ2-7; D unclear. Trimming removed 0 bases from V and 0 bases from J, with 9 bases in between. The germline gives CDR1 MGHRA, CDR2 YSYEKL. There are 15 residues in the CDR3. In DNA, the CDR3 is TGCGCCAGCAGCCAAGATGGGCCGAGCTCCTACGAGCAGTACTTC. Translating it yields CASSQDGPSSYEQYF.

This clone is a singleton in its sample. Other DNA sequences within the sample encode an identical CDR3. V usage is TRBV19 and J usage is TRBJ2-1, with 10 bases lining up with TRBD2. In germline, CDR1 is LNHDA, CDR2 SQIVND (reference sequence). V dropped 8 bases and J dropped 3; count of bases not matched to a gene: 7. This CDR3 has 15 amino acids. CDR3 residues: CASGPSGGLYNEQFF. The CDR3 DNA sequence: TGTGCCAGTGGACCTAGCGGGGGCCTCTACAATGAGCAGTTCTTC.

The chain employs TRBV28 and TRBJ1-2; D remains ambiguous. CDR1 is MDHEN, CDR2 SYDVKM, per germline. The V end lost 1 base, the J end lost 8 bases, and 11 bases lay between the germline ends. CDR3 length equals 13 residues. CDR3 residues: CASSLFPPTGYTF. Here the CDR3 DNA reads TGTGCCAGCAGTTTATTCCCGCCGACGGGCTACACCTTC.

The chain combines TRBV27 with TRBJ1-5; D uncertain. Per germline, CDR1 MNHEY and CDR2 SMNVEV (reference sequence). V was pared by 4 bases and J by 1 base, with 5 bases between. CDR3 length: 13 amino acids. The CDR3 loop is CASSSTSNQPQHF. The CDR3 nucleotides are TGTGCCAGCAGTTCAACGAGCAATCAGCCCCAGCATTTT.

The chain joins TRBV6-5 to TRBJ1-2, with a tentative D call TRBD1 (6 bases). This CDR3 comprises 13 residues. CDR1 is MNHEY and CDR2 is SVGAGI in the germline V gene. V was cut by 5 bases and J by 7 bases, with 14 bases left in between. The CDR3 bases are TGTGCCAGCAGTACTTACAGGGTTGGTGGCTACACCTTC. This sequence encodes CASSTYRVGGYTF.

The genes are TRBV3-1 (or the pseudogene TRBV3-2) and TRBJ1-6, with D perhaps TRBD1 (5 bases). Trimming pared 0 bases from V and 11 bases from J, leaving 14 bases between. The CDR3 contains 15 residues. CDR1 is LGHDT, CDR2 YNNKEL, per germline (reference sequence). CDR3 nucleotide sequence: TGTGCCAGCAGCCAAGATTACCAGGGAAGGACACCCCTCCACTTT. The encoded protein is CASSQDYQGRTPLHF.

CDR3 loop: CASSPPATGVGYTF. For the CDR3, the DNA is TGTGCCAGCAGCCCACCCGCGACAGGGGTTGGCTACACCTTC. The rearrangement links TRBV3-1 (or the pseudogene TRBV3-2) to TRBJ1-2, with 8 bases identical to TRBD1. The trim removed 4 bases at V and 7 bases at J, leaving 8 bases unmatched. CDR1 LGHDT and CDR2 YNNKEL come from the germline V gene (reference sequence). The CDR3 spans 14 residues.

Regarding this clone: Germline is not matched at one junction end, which may reflect a read error. DNA for the CDR3: TGTGCCAGCAGTTTGGCGGGGGCCGGCAAGCTTTTT. Amino acids: CASSLAGAGKLF. This sequence joins TRBV28 and TRBJ1-4; a possible D gene is TRBD1 (6 bases). Germline CDR1 is MDHEN and CDR2 is SYDVKM. The length of the CDR3 is 12 residues.

Concerning this clone itself: The sample has other DNA sequences that encode this CDR3 too. The V call is TRBV30, the J call TRBJ1-5; no firm D call. Germline V gives CDR1 GTSNPN, CDR2 SVGIG (reference sequence). The germline V and J ends were trimmed by 5 bases and 7 bases, with 9 bases remaining between them. This CDR3 has 11 residues. The CDR3 coding sequence is TGTGCCTGGGGTGCAGGCCAGCCCCAGCATTTT. This translates into CAWGAGQPQHF.

The chain employs TRBV2 and TRBJ2-1, with 11 bases aligning to TRBD2. The germline V gene encodes CDR1 SNHLY and CDR2 FYNNEI. V gave up 5 bases and J gave up 1 base; unmatched junction bases: 10. CDR3 length equals 18 residues. The CDR3 DNA reads TGTGCCAGCAGTATAGCGGGGGGGCTTGGTTCGTCCTACAATGAGCAGTTCTTC. Amino acid sequence: CASSIAGGLGSSYNEQFF.

V and J are TRBV5-1 and TRBJ1-2, with 7 bases identical to TRBD1. Unmatched junction bases numbered 1, after V lost 0 bases and J lost 8 bases. CDR3 length: 12 residues. Germline CDR1 is SGHRS and CDR2 is YFSETQ. The CDR3: CASSLDRGGYTF. CDR3 sequence (DNA): TGCGCCAGCAGCTTGGACAGGGGCGGCTACACCTTC.

Here the CDR3 reads CSGWEGQGNTEAFF. In DNA form, the CDR3 reads TGCAGCGGATGGGAGGGACAGGGGAACACTGAAGCTTTCTTT. This chain connects TRBV29-1 to TRBJ1-1; 9 bases are a match to TRBD1. Germline CDR1 SQVTM, CDR2 ANQGSEA. The CDR3 has 14 residues. Trimming cost V 7 bases and J 1 base; bases outside gene matches: 7.

The chain links TRBV6-4 to TRBJ2-2, with a possible D match to TRBD2 (6 bases). The V and J ends lost 3 bases and 7 bases respectively, with 9 bases between them. The germline gives CDR1 MRHNA, CDR2 SNTAGT. The CDR3 is 13 residues long. Written as DNA, the CDR3 is TGTGCCAGCAGTGAAGCGGGCAGCGGGGAGCTGTTTTTT. It is translated as CASSEAGSGELFF.

This clone was seen a few times. V and J are TRBV19 and TRBJ1-1, with no clear D. CDR1 LNHDA and CDR2 SQIVND come from the germline V gene (reference sequence). CDR3 length: 12 residues. With 7 bases removed from V and 7 bases from J, the gap between germline ends came to 13 bases. The CDR3 here is CASNRAPSEAFF. The CDR3, as DNA: TGTGCCAGTAATCGGGCACCAAGTGAAGCTTTCTTT.

A remark on this clone: A much larger clone sits a single nucleotide away, making a read error possible. V gene TRBV6-4 combines with J gene TRBJ2-1; the match to TRBD2 covers 12 bases. The CDR3 is made up of 15 amino acids. Trimming cost V 2 bases and J 4 bases; bases outside gene matches: 0. Germline V gives CDR1 MRHNA, CDR2 SNTAGT. The CDR3 region has the DNA TGTGCCAGCAGTGACCTAGCGGGGGGGTACAATGAGCAGTTCTTC. Its protein is CASSDLAGGYNEQFF.

This clone was counted once. The J gene is TRBJ2-5, the V gene TRBV29-1, with unresolved D. Germline values: CDR1 SQVTM, CDR2 ANQGSEA. Trimming removed 6 bases at V and 3 bases at J, with 14 bases between. This CDR3 contains 13 residues. This chain's CDR3 is CSVSETSEETQYF. Written as DNA, the CDR3 is TGCAGCGTATCTGAGACATCTGAAGAGACCCAGTACTTC.

In the case of this clone: At one of its ends the junction is not consistent with the germline gene, which may arise from a read error. CDR3 in DNA: TGTGCCAGCAGTGTGCCGGGACAGCCGCTCCTGAGTTTT. Its protein product is CASSVPGQPLLSF. This rearrangement joins TRBV25-1 to TRBJ2-3; 7 positions match TRBD1. The germline V gene encodes CDR1 MGHDK and CDR2 SYGVNS. The CDR3 is 13 amino acids.

The rearrangement joins TRBV7-2 to TRBJ1-2; tentatively, D is TRBD1 (5 bases). CDR1 SGHTA and CDR2 FQGNSA come from the germline V gene. The CDR3 spans 14 residues. Trimming took 1 base from V and 4 from J, leaving 10 bases between them. The CDR3 nucleotides are TGTGCCAGCAGCTTAGATCCAGGGACCTATGGCTACACCTTC. Its protein is CASSLDPGTYGYTF.

J is TRBJ1-6 and V is TRBV2; D is unresolved. The V gene lost 4 bases and the J gene lost 8 bases, with 6 bases spanning the gap. CDR3 size: 12 residues. CDR1 SNHLY and CDR2 FYNNEI come from the germline V gene. The CDR3 DNA is TGTGCCAGCAGTGCTGATGATTCACCCCTCCACTTT. Encoded protein: CASSADDSPLHF.

V is TRBV9 and J is TRBJ1-2, with D possibly matching TRBD1 (6 bases). The CDR3 has 13 residues. V lost 0 bases and J 7 bases, leaving 10 bases between the germline ends. The V gene's germline CDR1 is SGDLS and CDR2 YYNGEE. CDR3 in DNA: TGTGCCAGCAGCGTAGGGGGGGCGGGTGGCTACACCTTC. Amino acid sequence: CASSVGGAGGYTF.

The chain joins TRBV28 to TRBJ1-5; D might be TRBD1 (6 bases). V lost 1 base and J lost 4, with 14 bases in between. Germline CDR1 MDHEN, CDR2 SYDVKM. The CDR3 runs 16 residues. The CDR3 nucleotides are TGTGCCAGCAGTTTATTGATTATTACAGGGAATCAGCCCCAGCATTTT. It translates to CASSLLIITGNQPQHF.

The chain joins TRBV9 to TRBJ2-3; D might be TRBD1 or TRBD2, each matching 6 bases. V gave up 0 bases and J gave up 0 bases, with 8 bases separating them. CDR1 and CDR2 from the germline V gene are SGDLS and YYNGEE. The CDR3 extends over 15 amino acids. The CDR3 DNA reads as TGTGCCAGCAGCGTAGCGGGGGCTAGCACAGATACGCAGTATTTT. Encoded protein: CASSVAGASTDTQYF.

V and J are TRBV11-2 and TRBJ1-4; D unclear. Germline V gene sequence: CDR1 SGHAT, CDR2 FQNNGV. V was trimmed by 0 bases and J by 5 bases, leaving 13 bases between them. This CDR3 has 16 amino acids. Written as DNA, the CDR3 is TGTGCCAGCAGCTTAGATTTCACCCGGAGGAATGAAAAACTGTTTTTT. It yields the protein CASSLDFTRRNEKLFF.

This rearrangement joins TRBV7-2 to TRBJ1-2, with 7 bases lining up with TRBD1. With 3 bases clipped from V and 8 bases from J, the junction kept 9 bases outside the gene matches. Germline V lookup: CDR1 SGHTA, CDR2 FQGNSA. The CDR3 loop spans 14 amino acids. CDR3 DNA sequence: TGTGCCAGCAGCTTCTTCAAGGGGGCGCAGGGCTACACCTTC. Protein: CASSFFKGAQGYTF.

This chain connects TRBV6-4 to TRBJ2-3; D might be TRBD2 (5 bases). The germline gives CDR1 MRHNA, CDR2 SNTAGT. V lost 4 bases to trimming and J lost 1 base, with 9 bases between them. There are 14 residues in the CDR3. The CDR3 sequence is CASSVGSGTDTQYF. In DNA, the CDR3 is TGTGCCAGCAGTGTGGGTAGCGGCACAGATACGCAGTATTTT.

The chain carries TRBV2 and TRBJ1-2, with D tentatively TRBD1 (5 bases). Germline V gives CDR1 SNHLY, CDR2 FYNNEI. The CDR3 consists of 16 residues. V was trimmed by 6 bases and J by 4 bases, leaving 21 bases between them. The CDR3 is CASREAALGLSYGYTF. In DNA form, the CDR3 reads TGTGCCAGCAGAGAGGCGGCCTTGGGACTTTCCTATGGCTACACCTTC. The whole variable domain, filled in from reference TRBV2 and TRBJ1-2, reads EPEVTQTPSHQVTQMGQEVILRCVPISNHLYFYWYRQILGQKVEFLVSFYNNEISEKSEIFDDQFSVERPDGSNFTLKIRSTKLEDSAMYFCASREAALGLSYGYTFGSGTRLTVV.

The chain recombines TRBV6-5 with TRBJ1-1; tentatively, D is TRBD1 (5 bases). This CDR3 region has 14 residues. V was cut by 2 bases and J by 0 bases, with 7 bases left in between. Per the germline V gene, CDR1 is MNHEY and CDR2 is SVGAGI. CDR3 loop: CASSYGGMNTEAFF. The CDR3 nucleotides read TGTGCCAGCAGTTACGGGGGGATGAACACTGAAGCTTTCTTT.

The chain has TRBV21-1 and TRBJ2-3; the tabulated D call, TRBD1, remains unverified against the DNA. TRBV21-1 represents a pseudogene. The CDR3 consists of 22 residues. DNA for the CDR3: TGTGCCAGCAGCAAAGCTGGTGTATGGGGCCACCTAGGACCGACCCAAGAGAATACGCAGTATTTT. It yields the protein CASSKAGVWGHLGPTQENTQYF.

The V and J genes are TRBV19 and TRBJ1-1; tentative D call: TRBD1 (6 bases). The CDR3 contains 15 residues. The V end was cut by 5 bases, the J end by 0 bases, with 13 bases between. Looked up from germline, CDR1 is LNHDA and CDR2 is SQIVND (reference sequence). The CDR3 region is CASSPRGLMNTEAFF. The CDR3 nucleotides are TGTGCCAGTAGTCCCAGGGGATTAATGAACACTGAAGCTTTCTTT.